This T cell receptor (beta chain) was profiled in a study of molecular identifiers for immune sequencing clone quantification listed by TCRdb under 2018. Broadly, across the study: In a replicate experiment, RNA from roughly 21,000 or 96,000 naive CD8 T cells was split into five aliquots, four of which were sequenced. This methods study used CD8 T cells to benchmark TCR RNA copy counting and molecular-identifier clustering-based TCR repertoire sequencing (MIDCIRS).

Regarding this clonotype: Its antigen remains undetermined. Per-nucleotide qualities are absent, and no much larger clonotype sits a single base away.

The library was built by means of PCR. TCRdb shows the sequencer as Illumina HiSeq 4000. Bulk TCR libraries were generated as previously described, with the TCR primers listed in Table S5 used. Total RNA was purified with the Qiagen AllPrep DNA/RNA kit. Before analysis, reads from multiple sequencing runs of one library were combined. In the original analysis: Only reads with exact TCR constant sequence were kept, trimmed to 150 nt, and grouped by their 12-nt molecular barcodes. Reads within each barcode group were sub-clustered using a 15% Levenshtein threshold, and quality-weighted consensus sequences were constructed for each RNA molecule. Non-functional sequences were discarded, and so were lower-count sequences lying one edit away from another sequence. Barcode sub-clusters with fewer than 20% of the maximum read count were removed, based on fitting two negative binomial distributions. Starting from the raw public reads, TCRdb applied fastp trimming at Q25, assembled clones with MiXCR and retained in-frame beta chains. Rows matching on CDR3 protein sequence are summarized as one entry with the most common DNA and genes. The V and J calls were determined by TCRdb, not by the authors. The sample records around 470,000 distinct CDR3 sequences, roughly a fifth of which are singletons. Of the sample, 0.84% is held by the ten largest clones.

Broader findings and caveats from the paper: Identical TCR molecules sharing a barcode could cause highly expanded clone sizes to be underestimated. Modeling indicated about 3 TCR RNA copies recovered per cell, compared with about 9.4 by digital PCR, which implies a capture efficiency of approximately 31%. Spiked-in Jurkat TCR RNA equal to a single cell's worth was reported to be detectable even within 1,200,000 naive CD8 T cells. In CMV-specific effector cells, over 97% of molecules were held by clones above 20 RNA copies, whereas under 1% of molecules were held by such clones in naive cells. When barcode sub-clustering was left out, chimeric consensus sequences inflated TCR diversity, with chimeras reaching as high as 47%. The naive libraries included spiked-in Jurkat TCR RNA (about ten copies' worth), and this Jurkat TCR RNA is not part of the donor repertoire.

From its cysteine to its phenylalanine, the CDR3 spans 14 amino acids. Only the CDR3 region is kept as DNA, spanning 42 bases read in frame from base 1. Based on the germline V gene (reference sequence), the CDR1 and CDR2 sequences are LGHDT and YNNKEL. The junction shows trimming of 4 bases on V and 0 bases on J, plus 9 bases between the germline ends. Libraries of naive CD8 T cells were built from anywhere between about 19,000 and 1,000,000 sorted cells, with 10%, 30% or 50% of the purified RNA used. Naive CD8 T cells, defined as CD8+CD4-CCR7+CD45RA+, were FACS-sorted into RLT Plus buffer on a BD FACSAria II. Approximately nine TCR copies' worth of Jurkat RNA were spiked into roughly 17,000-1,100,000 naive CD8 T cell samples to test detection sensitivity. Enrichment of CD8 T cells was performed with RosetteSep CD8+ T Cell Enrichment Cocktail and Ficoll-Paque, after which ACK red cell lysis was carried out.

This sequence was found in a human donor in good health. Some libraries in this study had Jurkat cell RNA spiked in. The V and J genes are TRBV3-1 and TRBJ1-1, and perhaps TRBD1 as D gene, on 6 matching bases. Sequenced: naive CD8+ T cells from blood, with Jurkat cell RNA spiked in. The sample's cell subset or site, from its label and the paper: FACS-sorted CD8+CD4-CCR7+CD45RA+ naive T cells. For the CDR3, the sequence is CASSRTGLNTEAFF. DNA sequence: TGTGCCAGCAGCCGAACAGGGTTGAACACTGAAGCTTTCTTT.